The clone carrying this T cell receptor beta chain appeared many times. Its matching antigen is unknown. The source of the sample is a study of neurological immune-mediated disorders. The study's findings and limits: Whereas HTLV-1-associated myelopathy showed the most TCR clonal expansion, multiple sclerosis showed the least, with levels below those of healthy controls. Sharing of CDR3 amino acid sequences among expanded clones across subjects was absent, suggesting private repertoires in all groups.

5'RACE with 10-nucleotide random UMIs produced the cDNA. A single record per CDR3 protein comes from TCRdb applying MiXCR to the 5' RACE reads. The table shows more than 75,000 distinct CDR3 sequences, with around 3.5% occurring only once. With V trimmed by 4 bases and J by 0 bases, 6 bases remained unmatched. In germline, CDR1 is SGHDT, CDR2 YYEEEE. The CDR3 runs 16 residues. This clonotype was obtained from a woman in her fifties or sixties with multiple sclerosis. This chain connects TRBV5-6 to TRBJ1-5; TRBD1 agrees at 8 bases. The source material was PBMCs. CDR3 DNA: TGTGCCAGCAGCGACGGGACAGGTATTAGCAATCAGCCCCAGCATTTT. The encoded protein is CASSDGTGISNQPQHF. The variable domain in full, completed from reference TRBV5-6 and TRBJ1-5, reads DAGVTQSPTHLIKTRGQQVTLRCSPKSGHDTVSWYQQALGQGPQFIFQYYEEEERQRGNFPDRFSGHQFPNYSSELNVNALLLGDSALYLCASSDGTGISNQPQHFGDGTRLSIL.